The next 8 T cell receptor beta chains were all read from a single sample in a study of cytomegalovirus exposure and HLA in healthy donors. PCR used 60 Vbeta primers and 13 Jbeta primers. The table came from immunoSEQ multiplex PCR; TCRdb's copy has only in-frame clones and leaves some out. This sample has about 99,000 clones, with about 77% found just once. The sample consisted of PBMCs. These receptors originate from a man aged 35 to 55 in good health and CMV-seronegative.

The chain employs TRBV5-4 and TRBJ2-5; TRBD1 agrees at 10 bases. Trimming took 0 bases from V and 14 from J; bases not matched to a gene: 7. The CDR3 contains 13 residues. The germline CDR1 and CDR2 sequences are SGHNT and YYREEE (reference sequence). CDR3 sequence reads: CASSLGRDRGQYF. CDR3 nucleotide sequence: TGTGCCAGCAGCTTGGGCCGGGACAGGGGACAATACTTC.

The rearrangement joins TRBV28 to TRBJ2-7; TRBD1 matches at 9 bases. Trimming at V came to 2 bases and at J to 6 bases, leaving 5 bases not matched to a gene. CDR3 size: 14 residues. Per the germline V gene, CDR1 is MDHEN and CDR2 is SYDVKM. This CDR3 reads CASSLEQGAGEQYF. The CDR3, as DNA: TGTGCCAGCAGTTTAGAACAGGGGGCAGGCGAGCAGTACTTC.

This clone was recorded only once. This chain connects TRBV18 to TRBJ2-3, with a weak D call TRBD1 (5 bases). Germline V gene sequence: CDR1 KGHSH, CDR2 LQKENI. The CDR3 is 17 residues long. V lost 1 base, J lost 0 bases, and 14 bases lay in between. The CDR3 DNA is TGTGCCAGCTCACCACGCTTAGGCAGGGAAAGCACAGATACGCAGTATTTT. Protein product: CASSPRLGRESTDTQYF.

In the case of this clone: A read error may produce the germline difference seen at one junction end. J is TRBJ1-1 and V is TRBV10-3; tentatively, D is TRBD1 (5 bases). CDR3 length equals 14 residues. Germline loops: CDR1 ENHRY, CDR2 SYGVKD. CDR3 region: CAINELRENTEAFF. The CDR3 coding sequence is TGTGCCATCAATGAGCTCAGGGAGAACACTGAAGCTTTCTTT.

The chain combines TRBV19 with TRBJ1-1, with 8 nucleotides matching TRBD1. The CDR3 extends over 15 amino acids. V trimming: 6 bases; J trimming: 1 base; junction bases outside the gene matches: 7. Germline loops: CDR1 LNHDA, CDR2 SQIVND (reference sequence). The CDR3 bases are TGTGCCAGTAGGCAGGGGGCGGGAAGGAACACTGAAGCTTTCTTT. Its translation: CASRQGAGRNTEAFF.

The chain uses TRBV6-4 and TRBJ1-6; possible D gene TRBD1, 5 bases. CDR3 length: 15 residues. Germline V lookup: CDR1 MRHNA, CDR2 SNTAGT. Trimming took 0 bases from V and 3 from J, leaving 6 bases between them. CDR3 sequence: CASSDSDSYNSPLHF. The DNA for the CDR3 is TGTGCCAGCAGTGACTCCGACAGCTATAATTCACCCCTCCACTTT.

The rearrangement links TRBV30 to TRBJ1-5; 9 nucleotides line up with TRBD1. CDR3 size: 13 residues. The germline V gene has CDR1 GTSNPN and CDR2 SVGIG (reference sequence). Trimming cost V 6 bases and J 6 bases; bases outside gene matches: 6. The CDR3 loop is CACDRGSGQPQHF. In nucleotides, the CDR3 is TGTGCCTGCGACAGGGGGTCTGGTCAGCCCCAGCATTTT. The entire variable domain, with the rest obtained from reference TRBV30 and TRBJ1-5, is as follows: SQTIHQWPATLVQPVGSPLSLECTVEGTSNPNLYWYRQAAGRGLQLLFYSVGIGQISSEVPQNLSASRPQDRQFILSSKKLLLSDSGFYLCACDRGSGQPQHFGDGTRLSIL.

The chain carries TRBV5-1 and TRBJ1-1; 9 bases agree with TRBD1. The V and J ends lost 2 bases and 4 bases, in that order; junction bases with no gene match: 6. Germline V lookup: CDR1 SGHRS, CDR2 YFSETQ. CDR3 length: 15 amino acids. The CDR3 nucleotides read TGCGCCAGCAGCTTAAACAGGGGGCAGGGCACTGAAGCTTTCTTT. Translating gives CASSLNRGQGTEAFF.